This T cell receptor (beta chain) was sequenced during a study of CD8 T cells in ankylosing spondylitis. This CDR3 comprises 13 residues. The V end lost 3 bases, the J end lost 12 bases, and 16 bases lay between the germline ends. Germline V gives CDR1 SGDLS, CDR2 YYNGEE. This clonotype was observed at least ten times. Its specificity is unknown. Overall study findings and caveats: Earlier studies detected some motif variants in reactive arthritis synovial fluid and blood. Ankylosing spondylitis blood appeared to be characterized by a TCR beta motif of under ten highly homologous variants.

In making TCR beta libraries, quantitative 5'-RACE with molecular barcodes was used. TCRdb passed the 5' RACE reads through MiXCR, listing each CDR3 protein once. The table records around 27,000 distinct CDR3 sequences, 2% to 3% of them present only once. This sequence was found in a female donor with ankylosing spondylitis or in good health (not recorded which). Sequencing used blood, either unsorted or a sorted T cell fraction (not recorded which). The chain uses TRBV9 and TRBJ1-3; no reliable D call. This CDR3 reads CASSALSTGIIYF. CDR3 nucleotide sequence: TGTGCCAGCAGCGCCCTTTCCACCGGGATCATATATTTT.